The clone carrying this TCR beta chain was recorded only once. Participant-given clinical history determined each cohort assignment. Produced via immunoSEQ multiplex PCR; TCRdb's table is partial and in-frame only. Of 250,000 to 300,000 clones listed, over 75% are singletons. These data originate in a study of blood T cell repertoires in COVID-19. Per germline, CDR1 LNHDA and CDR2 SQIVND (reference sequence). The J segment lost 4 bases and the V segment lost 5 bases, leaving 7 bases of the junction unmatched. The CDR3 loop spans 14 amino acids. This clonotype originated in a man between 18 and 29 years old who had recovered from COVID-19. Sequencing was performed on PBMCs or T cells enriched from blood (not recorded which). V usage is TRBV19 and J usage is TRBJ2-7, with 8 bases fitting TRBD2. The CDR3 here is CASSPSGFVYEQYF. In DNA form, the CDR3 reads TGTGCCAGTAGTCCTAGCGGGTTCGTGTACGAGCAGTACTTC.